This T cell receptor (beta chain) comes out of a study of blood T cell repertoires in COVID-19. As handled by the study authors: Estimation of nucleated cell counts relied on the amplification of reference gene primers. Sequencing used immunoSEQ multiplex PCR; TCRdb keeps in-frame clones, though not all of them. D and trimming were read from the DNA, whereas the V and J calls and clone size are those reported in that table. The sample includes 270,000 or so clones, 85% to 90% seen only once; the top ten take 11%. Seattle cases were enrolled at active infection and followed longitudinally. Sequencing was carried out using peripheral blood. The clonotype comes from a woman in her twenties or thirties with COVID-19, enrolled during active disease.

This chain's CDR3 is CASSQGPLSDTQYF. The CDR3 nucleotides read TGTGCCAGCTCACAGGGGCCCCTCTCCGATACGCAGTATTTT. This chain links TRBV2 with TRBJ2-3, with 7 bases identical to TRBD1. Germline-derived CDR1 and CDR2 are SNHLY and FYNNEI. There are 14 residues in the CDR3. The J segment lost 6 bases and the V segment lost 8 bases, leaving 11 bases of the junction unmatched.